The source of this T cell receptor beta chain is a study of T-cell memory formation after mild COVID-19. This clonotype was seen a few times. Its antigen is still unknown. Trimming removed 6 bases from V and 0 bases from J, with 17 bases in between. CDR1 is SGHAT, CDR2 FQNNGV, per germline. The CDR3 has 16 amino acids. 5'RACE with constant-segment primers built TCRalpha and TCRbeta cDNA libraries with UMIs. TCRdb independently ran MiXCR on the 5' RACE reads; one entry per CDR3 protein. This sample carries 200,000 to 300,000 distinct CDR3 sequences, 16% of them seen once, and the ten largest clones take approximately 20%. General study points: Prior to infection, memory already included some responding clones, suggesting cross-reactive memory joined. Among CD4+ contracting clones, most were CM and EM, and CD8+ ones EMRA. Among clones contracting day 15 to 85, CD4/CD8 was balanced, whereas later expanders leaned CD4+.

The sequencing sample was made of PBMCs or a T cell subset sorted from them (not recorded which). The chain carries TRBV11-2 and TRBJ1-1; D call uncertain. The clonotype was recovered from a man between 18 and 29 years old who had mild COVID-19 (a few samples of this study predate the infection). Cell type and time point are not known. DNA of the CDR3: TGTGCCAGCAGACTTTCGAGTGAGGAAATGAACACTGAAGCTTTCTTT. This sequence encodes CASRLSSEEMNTEAFF.